This TCR beta chain comes out of a study of cytomegalovirus exposure and HLA in healthy donors (dated 2017 in TCRdb). Study-wide context: An earlier analysis of under 600 of the donors reported more than 250 Gb of sequence data and around 120 million unique TCR beta sequences from about 179 million T cells. Roughly 5 DR-DQ haplotypes were handled as single units for association and clustering because linkage in the cohort was strong. To predict cytomegalovirus infection status, the study brought together high-throughput TCR immunosequencing, statistical association of individual TCRs with disease status, and machine learning. Genome-wide SNP genotypes for about 55% of the 666 donors were used in a later genetic analysis, which treated that subset as a discovery cohort. Typing coverage varied by locus: roughly 620-640 donors for A, B, C, DRB1 and DQB1; approximately 500 for DQA1; more than 600 for DPA1; approximately 450 for DPB1. The study was designed to test whether signatures of past pathogen exposure could be identified by cataloging public T cell receptors. In an earlier analysis of around 540 of the donors, high-throughput TCR beta sequencing was used to judge whether each TCR beta V gene segment behaved as functional or pseudogenic. The later analysis used no new phenotypic data to find candidate immune exposures, relying instead on TCR beta sequences and their occurrence across donors. A separate validation cohort of 90 to 150 different subjects was used in addition to the roughly 640-subject first cohort. Every repertoire in the discovery cohort had been generated on one and the same sequencing platform. The T cell repertoires of some 700 subjects were profiled by immunosequencing and related to cytomegalovirus serostatus. Of the roughly 430 genotyped donors, 65% to 90% fell in the genetic ancestry cluster associated with self-reported Caucasian donors. HLA typing covered class I and class II loci at four-digit resolution. A later analysis re-examined previously published TCR beta repertoires from just over 650 donors and added high-resolution HLA genotyping to investigate patterns of TCR occurrence. Donor age, sex, ethnicity and CMV serostatus were compiled alongside the repertoire data. An early release that covered 500 to 800 HLA-typed donors contained 250 to 350 gigabases of sequencing data and 85 million to 100 million unique TCR sequences. Among 398 genotyped donors of the cohort, an average of around 240,000 unique TCR beta nucleotide sequences were sequenced per donor, about a sixth of them non-productive.

General study outcomes and caveats: Because HLA typing was missing for some donors at each locus, association tests included only the typed subset. Cytomegalovirus status was reported to be diagnosed by the classifier with high specificity and sensitivity in both the original and validation cohorts. In an earlier analysis of approximately 590 of the donors, most TCR beta V segments appeared in productive rearrangements about 87% or about 30% of the time, broadly matching IMGT annotations. The earlier analysis of some 540 of the donors excluded some 16 rarely observed V segments, including chromosome 9 orphons, because counts were too low. In a later analysis, TCR association rates were found to vary across HLA loci, with the most associated TCRs seen for DRB1 alleles and the fewest for HLA-C alleles. A further reported finding was that TCR beta sequences accurately predicted the HLA-A and HLA-B alleles for most subjects in the first cohort. A later genetic analysis associated a missense DCLRE1C variant with V-gene and J-gene trimming of TCR beta chains, and an independent cohort replicated the association. A later analysis reported that several top co-occurrence clusters appeared linked to parvovirus B19, influenza, CMV and Epstein-Barr virus. Strong co-occurrence of HLA alleles, especially DR and DQ, made assigning TCR associations to individual alleles difficult. According to a later analysis, most CMV-associated TCR beta chains appeared to be HLA-restricted, and the HLA associations seemed to be driven largely by CMV exposure. The authors suggested that the approach could potentially be generalized to other disease states and immunological phenotypes. The presence/absence analyses assumed that sequencing depth was roughly uniform across donors, and that assumption may not be true. A group of highly shared sequence variants was considered likely to be a technical artifact of the sequencing pipeline. According to a later genetic analysis, donors in an Asian-associated ancestry cluster had fewer N-insertions in productive TCRs than the approximately 700-donor mean. Linkage disequilibrium might explain the correlated functional status among segregating V segments, but an unknown experimental factor could not be excluded. The only immune exposure information available for the cohort was CMV serostatus. A later analysis associated 16,951 TCR beta sequences with specific HLA alleles at a false discovery rate of 0.05. In a later analysis, HLA-associated TCR beta chains were found to be more clonally expanded and to have lower generation probabilities than equally common non-associated chains. In the study, 150 to 200 TCR beta chains were listed as associated with cytomegalovirus. Some IMGT-functional V segments, including TRBV6-2 and TRBV6-3, could not be told apart with the 87-base-pair reads, so those segments were excluded. Only TCR beta chains were sequenced in this cohort, and the absence of alpha or paired-chain data limited detectable features. While some public TCRs were present in many individuals, most TCR sequences turned up only very rarely across donors. In vitro tests confirmed that three of the cytomegalovirus-associated TCR beta chains recognize cytomegalovirus antigens.

Turning to this clone: Its antigen remains undetermined. No much larger clone is present one base from it, and per-base qualities are unavailable.

Compared with germline, V lacks 5 bases and J lacks 2 bases; bases without a gene match: 8. The cysteine opens and the phenylalanine closes a CDR3 of 15 amino acids. The retained sequence is limited to the CDR3, 45 bases, with the frame set at the first base. According to the germline V gene (reference sequence), CDR1 reads LNHNV and CDR2 reads YYDKDF. The library was built by means of the immunoSEQ multiplex PCR assay. The multiplex PCR relied on a mix of 60 forward primers for TCR Vbeta segments and 13 reverse primers for TCR Jbeta segments. Amplification of the CDR3 region of rearranged TCR beta genes was performed with a multiplex PCR assay on genomic DNA. The Illumina HiSeq System was used to sequence the amplified TCR beta libraries as 87-base-pair reads. As for how the authors treated the data: Across the 670 or so repertoires, a later analysis counted tens of millions of unique TCR beta chains, 9.5 million to 12 million of which were shared by at least two donors. Raw reads were error-corrected and collapsed into unique sequences with a nearest-neighbor algorithm that merged closely related sequences to remove PCR and sequencing errors. V, D and J gene segments were assigned by aligning CDR3 sequences to IMGT reference sequences. For a sequence to be retained, a match of at least six nucleotides was required to both a V gene segment and a J gene segment. Rearrangements were called productive when the CDR3 lacked stop codons and stayed in frame with V and J; all others were non-productive. Following IMGT convention, CDR3 was defined as the stretch from the second conserved V-encoded cysteine up to the conserved J-encoded phenylalanine. The earlier analysis of fewer than 700 of the donors excluded sequences that lacked an unambiguous match to a single V gene segment. In an earlier analysis of approximately 550 of the donors, V segments were called functional above 56.7% productive rearrangements and were called segregating when the between-donor standard deviation exceeded 5%. A statistical classification framework was built for diagnosing cytomegalovirus status from the catalog of TCR beta chain sequences. In a later analysis, V and J genes were assigned by comparing TCR nucleotide sequences against IMGT/GENE-DB human TR gene sequences. Using the TCRdist pipeline, a later analysis assigned CDR3 sequences along with most-parsimonious VDJ recombination scenarios. A later analysis defined each TCR beta chain by its CDR3 amino acid sequence plus V-gene family, and excluded reads lacking a unique V-gene family. A later analysis removed nearly 600 highly shared, low-generation-probability nucleotide sequences to deal with suspected cross-contamination and a sequencing artifact. A later analysis calculated a clonal expansion index for each public chain from normalized within-repertoire ranks of inferred template counts. In a later analysis, generation probabilities were computed with a VDJ recombination model fitted to out-of-frame rearrangements, and the resulting probabilities were checked against IGoR. A later analysis scored TCR-TCR, TCR-HLA and TCR-CMV co-occurrence with hypergeometric tests, applying a repertoire-size bias correction to TCR pairs. A later analysis estimated false discovery rates by permuting HLA or CMV assignments 20 times. In a later analysis, co-occurring TCRs were grouped with DBSCAN, and TCRdist sequence similarity was added when clustering was performed within HLA-allele-positive subsets. Co-occurrence clustering excluded repertoires with fewer than 30,000 or more than 120,000 public chains, plus five with anomalous nucleotide sharing. Sourced from immuneACCESS, this table was stored by TCRdb with only in-frame sequences that have V and J called. A share of the clones is absent; for the studies checked, an unresolved V gene accounts for under half, and the remainder has no known explanation. The V and J calls and the clone size are those of that table, but D and trimming were determined from the DNA. The sample records roughly 110,000 clones, 74% of which are singletons. Of the sample, about 4% falls within the top ten clones.

The cohort was made up of approximately 670 healthy bone marrow donors. All cohort members were sampled while nominally healthy, although unrecorded immune exposures were likely present. The donor tested CMV seropositive and was one of the 289 seropositive cohort members. Every donor gave a peripheral blood sample, and the peripheral blood mononuclear cells from that sample were used for TCR beta sequencing. The Qiagen DNeasy Blood Extraction Kit was used to extract genomic DNA from the blood cell samples. Sequencing was performed on PBMCs. This TCR derives from a middle-aged woman in good health and CMV-seropositive. The receptor chain draws on TRBV15 and TRBJ2-5; 7 bases in the middle match TRBD1. The sequenced DNA: TGTGCCACCAGCCCCCGTTGGGACAGACAAGAGACCCAGTACTTC. Its coded protein is CATSPRWDRQETQYF.